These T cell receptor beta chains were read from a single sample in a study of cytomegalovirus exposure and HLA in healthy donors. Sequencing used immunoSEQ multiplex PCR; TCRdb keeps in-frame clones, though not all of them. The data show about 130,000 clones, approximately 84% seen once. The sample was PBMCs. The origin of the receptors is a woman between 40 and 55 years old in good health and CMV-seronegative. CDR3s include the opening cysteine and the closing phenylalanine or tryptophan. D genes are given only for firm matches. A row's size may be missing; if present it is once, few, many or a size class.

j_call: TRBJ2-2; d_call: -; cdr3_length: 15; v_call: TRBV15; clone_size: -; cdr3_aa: CATSPSGADTGELFF; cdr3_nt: TGTGCCACCAGCCCCTCAGGGGCTGACACCGGGGAGCTGTTTTTT
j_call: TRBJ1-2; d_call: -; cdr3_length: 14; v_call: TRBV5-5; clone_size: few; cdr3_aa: CASSLERGNYGYTF; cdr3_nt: TGTGCCAGCAGCTTGGAGAGGGGGAACTATGGCTACACCTTC
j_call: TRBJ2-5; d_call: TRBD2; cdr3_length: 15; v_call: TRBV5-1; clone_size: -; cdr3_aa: CASSLGTSGRETQYF; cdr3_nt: TGCGCCAGCAGCTTGGGCACTAGCGGGAGGGAGACCCAGTACTTC
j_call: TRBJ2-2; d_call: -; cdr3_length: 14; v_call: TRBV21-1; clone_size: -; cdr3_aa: CASRGQGNTGELFF; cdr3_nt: TGTGCCAGCAGGGGACAGGGAAACACCGGGGAGCTGTTTTTT
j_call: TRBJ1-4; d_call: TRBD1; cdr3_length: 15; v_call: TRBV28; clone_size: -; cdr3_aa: CASSPGTAQGEKLFF; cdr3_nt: TGTGCCAGCAGTCCGGGGACAGCCCAAGGAGAAAAACTGTTTTTT
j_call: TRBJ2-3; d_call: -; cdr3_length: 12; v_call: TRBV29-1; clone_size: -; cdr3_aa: CSAYTRTDTQYF; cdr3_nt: TGCAGCGCCTATACTAGAACAGATACGCAGTATTTT
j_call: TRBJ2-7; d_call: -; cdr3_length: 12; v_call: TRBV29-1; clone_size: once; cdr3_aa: CSVESSAYEQYF; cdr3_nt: TGCAGCGTTGAATCCAGCGCTTACGAGCAGTACTTC
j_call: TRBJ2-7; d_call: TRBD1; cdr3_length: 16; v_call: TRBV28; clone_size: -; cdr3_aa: CASSSPPGQGSYEQYF; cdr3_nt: TGTGCCAGCAGTTCACCGCCGGGACAGGGATCCTACGAGCAGTACTTC
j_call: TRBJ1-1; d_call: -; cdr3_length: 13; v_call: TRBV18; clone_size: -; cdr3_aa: CASSPFEDTEAFF; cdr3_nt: TGTGCCAGCTCACCATTTGAGGACACTGAAGCTTTCTTT
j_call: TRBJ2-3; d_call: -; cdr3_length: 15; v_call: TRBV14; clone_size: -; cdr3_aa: CASSQDTGGTRTQYF; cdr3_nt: TGTGCCAGCAGCCAAGACACCGGCGGCACCCGTACGCAGTATTTT
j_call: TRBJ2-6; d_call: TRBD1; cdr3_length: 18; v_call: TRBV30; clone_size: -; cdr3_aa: CAWSGSRDRGSGANVLTF; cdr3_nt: TGTGCCTGGAGTGGTAGCCGGGACAGGGGCTCTGGGGCCAACGTCCTGACTTTC
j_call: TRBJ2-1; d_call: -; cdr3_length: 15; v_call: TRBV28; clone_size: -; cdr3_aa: CASSLWEDSYNEQFF; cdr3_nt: TGTGCCAGCAGTTTGTGGGAGGACTCCTACAATGAGCAGTTCTTC
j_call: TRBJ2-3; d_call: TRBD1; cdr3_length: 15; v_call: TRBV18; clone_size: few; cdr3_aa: CASSPLQGLTDTQYF; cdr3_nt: TGTGCCAGCTCACCGTTACAGGGGTTGACAGATACGCAGTATTTT
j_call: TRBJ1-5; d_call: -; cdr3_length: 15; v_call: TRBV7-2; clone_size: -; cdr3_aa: CASSLVQGLNQPQHF; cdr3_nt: TGTGCCAGCAGCTTAGTGCAGGGTTTGAATCAGCCCCAGCATTTT
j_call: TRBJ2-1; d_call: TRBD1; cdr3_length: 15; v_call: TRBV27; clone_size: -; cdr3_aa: CASSSLGTGDNEQFF; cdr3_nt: TGTGCCAGCAGTTCCCTCGGGACAGGGGACAATGAGCAGTTCTTC
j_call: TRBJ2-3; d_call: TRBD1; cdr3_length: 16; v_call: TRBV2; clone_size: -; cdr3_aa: CASSAGTGGIRDTQYF; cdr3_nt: TGTGCCAGCAGTGCTGGGACAGGGGGAATCAGGGATACGCAGTATTTT
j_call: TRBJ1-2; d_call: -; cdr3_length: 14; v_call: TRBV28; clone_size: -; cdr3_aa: CASSSATVTYGYTF; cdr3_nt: TGTGCCAGCAGTTCGGCCACAGTTACCTATGGCTACACCTTC
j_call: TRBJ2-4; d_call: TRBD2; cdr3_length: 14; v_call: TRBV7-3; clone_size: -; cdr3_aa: CASSPGRASGIQYF; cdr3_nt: TGTGCCAGCAGCCCAGGGAGGGCTTCTGGGATTCAGTACTTC
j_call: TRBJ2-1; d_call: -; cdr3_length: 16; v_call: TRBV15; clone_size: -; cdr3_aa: CATSRDPGPTSNEQFF; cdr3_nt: TGTGCCACCAGCAGAGACCCAGGCCCGACGAGCAATGAGCAGTTCTTC
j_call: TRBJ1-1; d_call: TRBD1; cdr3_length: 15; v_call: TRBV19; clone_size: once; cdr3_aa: CASSMAQGANTEAFF; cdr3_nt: TGTGCCAGTAGTATGGCACAGGGGGCGAACACTGAAGCTTTCTTT
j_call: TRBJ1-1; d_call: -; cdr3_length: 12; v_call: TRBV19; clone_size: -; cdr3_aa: CASTPQGTEAFF; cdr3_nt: TGTGCCAGTACCCCGCAGGGCACTGAAGCTTTCTTT
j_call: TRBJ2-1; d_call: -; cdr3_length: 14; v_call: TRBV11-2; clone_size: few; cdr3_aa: CASSPPGLMNEQFF; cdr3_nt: TGTGCCAGCAGCCCTCCGGGATTAATGAATGAGCAGTTCTTC
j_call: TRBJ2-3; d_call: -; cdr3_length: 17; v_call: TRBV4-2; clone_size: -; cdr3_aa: CASSQEPSTSSTDTQYF; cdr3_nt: TGTGCCAGCAGCCAAGAACCGTCCACCAGTAGCACAGATACGCAGTATTTT
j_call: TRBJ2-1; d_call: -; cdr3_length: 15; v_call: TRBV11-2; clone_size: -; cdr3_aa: CASSSTPGSYNEQFF; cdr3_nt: TGTGCCAGCAGCTCCACGCCCGGGTCCTACAATGAGCAGTTCTTC
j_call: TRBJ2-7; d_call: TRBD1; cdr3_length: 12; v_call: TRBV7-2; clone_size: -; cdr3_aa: CASGQGYYEQYF; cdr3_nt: TGTGCCAGCGGACAGGGGTACTACGAGCAGTACTTC
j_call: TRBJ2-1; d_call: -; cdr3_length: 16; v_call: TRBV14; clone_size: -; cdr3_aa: CASSQARIGYYNEQFF; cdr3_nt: TGTGCCAGCAGCCAAGCGCGGATCGGTTACTACAATGAGCAGTTCTTC
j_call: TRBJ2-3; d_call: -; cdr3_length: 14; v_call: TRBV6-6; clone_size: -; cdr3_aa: CASSYSASTDTQYF; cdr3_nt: TGTGCCAGCAGTTACTCGGCTAGCACAGATACGCAGTATTTT
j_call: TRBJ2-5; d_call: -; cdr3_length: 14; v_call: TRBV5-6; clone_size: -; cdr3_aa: CASSLLATKETQYF; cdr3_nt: TGTGCCAGCAGCTTGTTGGCAACGAAAGAGACCCAGTACTTC
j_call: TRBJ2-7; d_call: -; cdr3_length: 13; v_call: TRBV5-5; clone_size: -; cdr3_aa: CASSSRDTYEQYF; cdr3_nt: TGTGCCAGCAGCTCCCGGGACACCTACGAGCAGTACTTC
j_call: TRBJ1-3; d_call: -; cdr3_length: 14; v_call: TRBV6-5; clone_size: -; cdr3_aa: CASTADSSGNTIYF; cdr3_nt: TGTGCCAGCACCGCCGACAGCTCTGGAAACACCATATATTTT
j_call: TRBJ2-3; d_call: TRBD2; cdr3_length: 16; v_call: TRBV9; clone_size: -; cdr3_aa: CASSPGLAVSTDTQYF; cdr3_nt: TGTGCCAGCAGCCCTGGCCTAGCGGTAAGCACAGATACGCAGTATTTT
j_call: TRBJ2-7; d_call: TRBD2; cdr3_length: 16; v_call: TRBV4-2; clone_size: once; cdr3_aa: CASSQDASGRAYEQYF; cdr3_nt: TGTGCCAGCAGCCAAGACGCTAGCGGGAGGGCTTACGAGCAGTACTTC
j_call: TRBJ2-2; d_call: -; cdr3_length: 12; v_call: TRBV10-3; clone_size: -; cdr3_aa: CAIRTDSGELFF; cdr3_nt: TGTGCCATCAGGACAGACTCCGGGGAGCTGTTTTTT
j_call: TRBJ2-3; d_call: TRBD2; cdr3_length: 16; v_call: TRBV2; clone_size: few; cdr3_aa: CASSAWAGGAADTQYF; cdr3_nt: TGTGCCAGCAGCGCCTGGGCGGGGGGGGCCGCAGATACGCAGTATTTT
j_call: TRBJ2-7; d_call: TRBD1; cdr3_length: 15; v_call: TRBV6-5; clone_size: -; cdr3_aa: CASSYSGQGGHEQYF; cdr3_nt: TGTGCCAGCAGTTACTCGGGACAGGGGGGCCACGAGCAGTACTTC
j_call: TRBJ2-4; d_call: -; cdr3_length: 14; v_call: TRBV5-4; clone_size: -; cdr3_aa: CASSPSTAKNSQYF; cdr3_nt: TGTGCCAGCAGCCCTTCGACAGCCAAAAACAGTCAGTACTTC
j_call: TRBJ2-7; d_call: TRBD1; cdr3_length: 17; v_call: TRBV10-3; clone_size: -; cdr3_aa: CATRNNIGQGSSYEQYF; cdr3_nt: TGTGCCACCCGCAACAACATCGGACAGGGGAGCTCCTACGAGCAGTACTTC
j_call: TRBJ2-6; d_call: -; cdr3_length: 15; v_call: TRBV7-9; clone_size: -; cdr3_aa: CASRPTGSGANVLTF; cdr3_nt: TGTGCCAGCAGACCGACAGGCTCTGGGGCCAACGTCCTGACTTTC
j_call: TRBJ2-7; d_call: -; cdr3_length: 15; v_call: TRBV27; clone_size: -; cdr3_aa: CASSPPVGSPHEQYF; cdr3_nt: TGTGCCAGCAGTCCCCCAGTGGGCTCCCCCCACGAGCAGTACTTC
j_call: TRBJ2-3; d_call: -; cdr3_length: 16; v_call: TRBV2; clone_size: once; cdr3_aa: CATLIRTARSTDTQYF; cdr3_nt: TGTGCCACCTTGATTCGGACAGCCAGGAGCACAGATACGCAGTATTTT
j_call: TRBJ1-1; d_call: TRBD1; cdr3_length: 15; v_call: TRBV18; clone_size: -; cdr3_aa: CASLPGQGFSEGAFF; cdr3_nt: TGTGCCAGCTTGCCGGGACAGGGCTTCTCCGAGGGAGCTTTCTTT
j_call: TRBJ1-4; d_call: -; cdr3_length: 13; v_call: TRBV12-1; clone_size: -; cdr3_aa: CASSGTGHEKLFF; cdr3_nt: TGTGCCAGCAGCGGGACAGGGCATGAAAAACTGTTTTTT
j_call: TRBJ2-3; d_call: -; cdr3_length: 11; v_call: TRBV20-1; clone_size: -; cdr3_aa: CSPTSTDTQYF; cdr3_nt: TGCAGTCCTACTAGCACAGATACGCAGTATTTT
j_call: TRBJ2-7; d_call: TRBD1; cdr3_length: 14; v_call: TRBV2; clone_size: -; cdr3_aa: CASSEATGGYEQYF; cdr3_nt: TGTGCCAGCAGTGAAGCGACAGGGGGCTACGAGCAGTACTTC
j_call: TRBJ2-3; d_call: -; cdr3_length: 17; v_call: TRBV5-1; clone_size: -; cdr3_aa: CASSQGGLAGSTDTQYF; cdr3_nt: TGCGCCAGCAGCCAGGGGGGTCTAGCCGGGAGCACAGATACGCAGTATTTT
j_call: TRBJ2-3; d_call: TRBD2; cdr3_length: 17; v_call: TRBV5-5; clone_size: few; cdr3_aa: CASSLRLAGGPTDTQYF; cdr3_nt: TGTGCCAGCAGCCTTAGACTAGCGGGGGGGCCAACAGATACGCAGTATTTT
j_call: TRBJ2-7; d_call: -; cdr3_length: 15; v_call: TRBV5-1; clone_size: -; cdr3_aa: CASSSTGTRRDEQYF; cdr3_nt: TGCGCCAGCAGCTCCACCGGGACAAGACGGGACGAGCAGTACTTC
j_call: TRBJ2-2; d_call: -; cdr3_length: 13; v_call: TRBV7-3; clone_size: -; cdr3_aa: CASSLVRGRELFF; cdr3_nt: TGTGCCAGCAGCTTAGTGAGAGGCCGGGAGCTGTTTTTT
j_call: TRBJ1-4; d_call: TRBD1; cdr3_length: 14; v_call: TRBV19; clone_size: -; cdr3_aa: CASRTGTGGEKLFF; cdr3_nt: TGTGCCAGTAGAACCGGGACAGGGGGAGAAAAACTGTTTTTT
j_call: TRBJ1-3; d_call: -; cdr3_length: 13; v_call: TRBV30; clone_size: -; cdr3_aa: CAWSASSGNTIYF; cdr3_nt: TGTGCCTGGAGTGCCAGCTCTGGAAACACCATATATTTT
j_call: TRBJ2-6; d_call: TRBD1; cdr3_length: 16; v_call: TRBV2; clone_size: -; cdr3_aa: CASGAGGASGANVLTF; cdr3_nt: TGTGCCAGCGGGGCAGGGGGCGCTTCCGGGGCCAACGTCCTGACTTTC
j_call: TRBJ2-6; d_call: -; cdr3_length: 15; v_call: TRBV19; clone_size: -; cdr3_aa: CASSNRASGANVLTF; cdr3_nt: TGTGCCAGTAGTAACAGGGCCTCTGGGGCCAACGTCCTGACTTTC
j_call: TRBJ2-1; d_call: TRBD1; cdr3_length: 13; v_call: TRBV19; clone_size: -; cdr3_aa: CASSWDRINEQFF; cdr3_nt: TGTGCCAGTAGCTGGGACAGGATCAATGAGCAGTTCTTC
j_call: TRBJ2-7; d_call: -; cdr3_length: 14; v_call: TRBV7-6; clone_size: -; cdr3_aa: CASSLTGDSYEQYF; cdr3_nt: TGTGCCAGCAGCTTAACTGGAGACTCCTACGAGCAGTACTTC